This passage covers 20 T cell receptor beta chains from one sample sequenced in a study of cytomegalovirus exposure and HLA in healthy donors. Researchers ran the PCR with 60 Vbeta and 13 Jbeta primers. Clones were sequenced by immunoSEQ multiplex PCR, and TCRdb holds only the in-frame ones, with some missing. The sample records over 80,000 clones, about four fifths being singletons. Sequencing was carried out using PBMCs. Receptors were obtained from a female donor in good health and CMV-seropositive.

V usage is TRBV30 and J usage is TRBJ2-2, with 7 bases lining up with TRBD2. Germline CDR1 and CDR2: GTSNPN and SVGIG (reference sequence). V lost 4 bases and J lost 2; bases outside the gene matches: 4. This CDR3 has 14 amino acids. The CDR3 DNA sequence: TGTGCCTGGACGAGCGGGACTAACACCGGGGAGCTGTTTTTT. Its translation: CAWTSGTNTGELFF.

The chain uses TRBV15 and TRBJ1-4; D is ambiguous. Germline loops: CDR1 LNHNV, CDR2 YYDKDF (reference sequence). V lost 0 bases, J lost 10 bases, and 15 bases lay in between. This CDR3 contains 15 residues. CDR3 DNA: TGTGCCACCAGCAGAGACAGGCTCACAGCGGGAAAACTGTTTTTT. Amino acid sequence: CATSRDRLTAGKLFF.

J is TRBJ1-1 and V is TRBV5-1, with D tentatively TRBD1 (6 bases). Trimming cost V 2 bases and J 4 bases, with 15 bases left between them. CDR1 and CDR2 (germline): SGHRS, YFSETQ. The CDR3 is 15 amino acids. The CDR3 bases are TGCGCCAGCAGCTTAGTAACAGGGCCGGGCACTGAAGCTTTCTTT. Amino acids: CASSLVTGPGTEAFF.

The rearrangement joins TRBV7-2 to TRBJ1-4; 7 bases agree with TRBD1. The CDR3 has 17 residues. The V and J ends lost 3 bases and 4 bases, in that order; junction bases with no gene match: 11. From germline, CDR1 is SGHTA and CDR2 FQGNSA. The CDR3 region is CASSLVFRQGHNEKLFF. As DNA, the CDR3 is TGTGCCAGCAGCTTGGTGTTTAGACAGGGCCATAATGAAAAACTGTTTTTT.

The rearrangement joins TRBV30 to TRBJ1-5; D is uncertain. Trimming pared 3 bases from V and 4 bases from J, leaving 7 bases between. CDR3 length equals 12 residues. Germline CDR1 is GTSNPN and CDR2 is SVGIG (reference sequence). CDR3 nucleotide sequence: TGTGCCTGGAGCCCAGGAAATCAGCCCCAGCATTTT. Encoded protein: CAWSPGNQPQHF. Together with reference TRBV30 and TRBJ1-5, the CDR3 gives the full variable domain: SQTIHQWPATLVQPVGSPLSLECTVEGTSNPNLYWYRQAAGRGLQLLFYSVGIGQISSEVPQNLSASRPQDRQFILSSKKLLLSDSGFYLCAWSPGNQPQHFGDGTRLSIL.

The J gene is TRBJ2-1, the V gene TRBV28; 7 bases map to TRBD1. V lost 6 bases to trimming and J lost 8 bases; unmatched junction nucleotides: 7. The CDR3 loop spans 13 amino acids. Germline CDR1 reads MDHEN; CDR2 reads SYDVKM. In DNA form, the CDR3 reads TGTGCCAGCAGCCCATACAGGGGCCATGAGCAGTTCTTC. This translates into CASSPYRGHEQFF. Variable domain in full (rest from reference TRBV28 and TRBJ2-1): DVKVTQSSRYLVKRTGEKVFLECVQDMDHENMFWYRQDPGLGLRLIYFSYDVKMKEKGDIPEGYSVSREKKERFSLILESASTNQTSMYLCASSPYRGHEQFFGPGTRLTVL.

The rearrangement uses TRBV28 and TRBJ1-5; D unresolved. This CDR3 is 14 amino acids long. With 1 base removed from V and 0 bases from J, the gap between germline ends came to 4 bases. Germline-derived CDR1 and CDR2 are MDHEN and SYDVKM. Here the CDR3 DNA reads TGTGCCAGCAGTTTATATCATAGCAATCAGCCCCAGCATTTT. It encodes CASSLYHSNQPQHF.

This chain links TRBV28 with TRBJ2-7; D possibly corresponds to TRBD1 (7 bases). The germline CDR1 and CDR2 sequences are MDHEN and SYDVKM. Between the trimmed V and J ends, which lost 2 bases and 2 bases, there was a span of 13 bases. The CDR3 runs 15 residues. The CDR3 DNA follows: TGTGCCAGCAGTTTAGGTGCAGGGGGGACCTACGAGCAGTACTTC. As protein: CASSLGAGGTYEQYF.

Here the CDR3 reads CASSFLTGGGINIQYF. The CDR3 region has the DNA TGTGCCAGCAGTTTCCTGACGGGAGGGGGGATAAACATTCAGTACTTC. The chain employs TRBV28 and TRBJ2-4; 8 bases map to TRBD2. The germline V gene encodes CDR1 MDHEN and CDR2 SYDVKM. V gave up 3 bases and J gave up 6 bases; unmatched junction bases: 10. This CDR3 has 16 residues.

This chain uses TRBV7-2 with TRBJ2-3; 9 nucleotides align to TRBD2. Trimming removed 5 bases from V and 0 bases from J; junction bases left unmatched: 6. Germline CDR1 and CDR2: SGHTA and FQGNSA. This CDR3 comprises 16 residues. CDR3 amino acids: CASSLSAGGSTDTQYF. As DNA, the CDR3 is TGTGCCAGCAGCCTATCGGCGGGGGGGAGCACAGATACGCAGTATTTT.

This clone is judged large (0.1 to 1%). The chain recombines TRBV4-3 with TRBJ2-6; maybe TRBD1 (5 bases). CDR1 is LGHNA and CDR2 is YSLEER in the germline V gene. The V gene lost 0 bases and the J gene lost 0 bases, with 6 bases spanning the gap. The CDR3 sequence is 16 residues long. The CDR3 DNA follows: TGCGCCAGCAGCCAAGATGGGGCCTCTGGGGCCAACGTCCTGACTTTC. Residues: CASSQDGASGANVLTF.

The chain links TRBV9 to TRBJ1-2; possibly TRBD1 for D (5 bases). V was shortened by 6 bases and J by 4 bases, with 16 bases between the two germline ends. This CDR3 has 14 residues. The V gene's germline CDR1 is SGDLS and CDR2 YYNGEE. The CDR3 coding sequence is TGTGCCAGCACCCAGGGCTATCGCGGCTATGGCTACACCTTC. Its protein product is CASTQGYRGYGYTF.

The CDR3, as DNA: TGTGCCATCAGTGAGATACAGGGCGTGGGTAATTCACCCCTCCACTTT. Its protein product is CAISEIQGVGNSPLHF. V gene TRBV10-3 combines with J gene TRBJ1-6, with D possibly TRBD1 on 6 matching bases. The CDR3 loop spans 16 amino acids. Germline loops: CDR1 ENHRY, CDR2 SYGVKD. Trimming took off 2 bases at V and 6 bases at J, with 14 bases between the two ends.

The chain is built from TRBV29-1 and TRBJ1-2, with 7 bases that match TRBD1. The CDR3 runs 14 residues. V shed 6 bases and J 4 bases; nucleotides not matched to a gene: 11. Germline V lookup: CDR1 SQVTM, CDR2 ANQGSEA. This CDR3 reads CSVMHDRDLYGYTF. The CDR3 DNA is TGCAGCGTGATGCACGACAGGGACCTCTATGGCTACACCTTC.

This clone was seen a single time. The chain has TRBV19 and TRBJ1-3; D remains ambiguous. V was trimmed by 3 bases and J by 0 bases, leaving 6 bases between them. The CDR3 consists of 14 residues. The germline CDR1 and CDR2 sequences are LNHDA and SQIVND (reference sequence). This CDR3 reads CASSILSSGNTIYF. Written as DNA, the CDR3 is TGTGCCAGTAGTATTCTGAGCTCTGGAAACACCATATATTTT.

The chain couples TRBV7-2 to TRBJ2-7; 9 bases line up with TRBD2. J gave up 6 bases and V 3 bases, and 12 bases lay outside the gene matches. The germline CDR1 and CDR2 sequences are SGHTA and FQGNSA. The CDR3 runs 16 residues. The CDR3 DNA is TGTGCCAGCAGCTTTTCGGCCGCTAGCGGGGAGGGCGAGCAGTACTTC. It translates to CASSFSAASGEGEQYF.

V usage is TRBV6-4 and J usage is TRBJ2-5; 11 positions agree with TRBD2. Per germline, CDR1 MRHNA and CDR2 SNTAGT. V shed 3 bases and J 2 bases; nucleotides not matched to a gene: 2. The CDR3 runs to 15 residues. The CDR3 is CASSEIAGGQETQYF. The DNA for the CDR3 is TGTGCCAGCAGTGAGATAGCGGGGGGGCAAGAGACCCAGTACTTC.

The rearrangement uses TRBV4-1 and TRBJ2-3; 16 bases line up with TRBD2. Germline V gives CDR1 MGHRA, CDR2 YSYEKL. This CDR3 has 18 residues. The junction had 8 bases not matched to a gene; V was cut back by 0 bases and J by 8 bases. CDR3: CASSQDRGLAGGQGTQYF. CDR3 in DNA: TGCGCCAGCAGCCAAGATCGGGGACTAGCGGGGGGGCAGGGTACGCAGTATTTT.

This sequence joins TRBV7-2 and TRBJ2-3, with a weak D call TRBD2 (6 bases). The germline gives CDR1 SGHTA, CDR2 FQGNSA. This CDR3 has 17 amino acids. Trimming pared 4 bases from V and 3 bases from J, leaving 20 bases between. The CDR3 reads CASSSGQAGFGTDTQYF. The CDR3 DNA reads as TGTGCCAGCAGCTCCGGGCAGGCGGGGTTCGGGACAGATACGCAGTATTTT.

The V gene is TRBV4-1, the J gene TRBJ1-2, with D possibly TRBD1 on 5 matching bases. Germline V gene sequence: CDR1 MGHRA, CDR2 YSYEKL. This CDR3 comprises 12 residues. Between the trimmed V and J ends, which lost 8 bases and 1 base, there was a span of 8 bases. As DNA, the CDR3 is TGCGCCAGCGCGGGGGATAACTATGGCTACACCTTC. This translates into CASAGDNYGYTF.